This T cell receptor beta chain was obtained from a study of T cells after yellow fever vaccination. Study observations and caveats: The secondary T-cell response peaked on day 5, not day 15, but was weaker. Abundant contaminating clonotypes from the bulk population could appear in FACS-sorted repertoires.

On this clonotype itself: What it recognizes is unknown.

The V and J ends lost 6 bases and 3 bases respectively, with 12 bases between them. The CDR3 is 13 residues long. CDR1 is MNHEY and CDR2 is SVGEGT in the germline V gene. Generation of TCR cDNA used 5'RACE template switching (which added a universal primer site and UMIs). TCRdb used MiXCR to reprocess the 5' RACE reads, holding one entry per CDR3 protein. The sample consists of some 390,000 distinct CDR3 sequences, 6.2% of them appearing once. This sample comprised PBMCs, obtained 5 days after the yellow fever booster vaccination. V and J are TRBV6-2 or TRBV6-3 and TRBJ2-7; a possible D gene is TRBD2 (5 bases). The clonotype comes from a man aged 25 to 40 who received the YFV17D yellow fever vaccine. The CDR3 spells CASRRGLIYEQYF. DNA for the CDR3: TGTGCCAGCAGGCGAGGACTGATCTACGAGCAGTACTTC.